One T cell receptor (beta chain) is described in this entry. The data derive from a study of blood T cell repertoires in COVID-19. For the study at large: Samples of COVID-19 (acute and convalescent) were obtained from the United States, Italy and Spain. Sample material is recorded as cDNA or gDNA derived from T cells, B-cell-depleted T cells, or PBMCs.

CDR3 length equals 12 residues. Trimming removed 4 bases from V and 4 bases from J, with 5 bases in between. CDR1 and CDR2 (germline): SNHLY, FYNNEI. Assay used: immunoSEQ multiplex PCR; TCRdb lists only in-frame clones, some missing. The sample contains fewer than 70,000 clones, roughly 91% of which appear only once. The V call is TRBV2, the J call TRBJ1-5; D unresolved. This TCR derives from a man aged 45-65 years with active COVID-19. The source material was peripheral blood. CDR3 DNA sequence: TGTGCCAGCAGTGGAGGAAATCAGCCCCAGCATTTT. This gives the protein CASSGGNQPQHF.